A selection of T cell receptor beta chains follows, all from one sample in a study of cytomegalovirus exposure and HLA in healthy donors. The assay was immunoSEQ multiplex PCR, and TCRdb's table has in-frame clones only and misses some. The table shows 110,000 to 150,000 clones, with over 70% occurring only once. The specimen was PBMCs. These receptors came from a man aged 30 to 45 in good health and CMV-seronegative. CDR3s include the opening cysteine and the closing phenylalanine or tryptophan. The order of the fields is D gene, clone size, J gene, V gene, CDR3 DNA, CDR3 protein. The D gene is left open where the match is weak. The size field is filled for only some rows; it gives once, few, many or a size class.

TRBD2,NA,TRBJ2-1,TRBV19,TGTGCCAGTAGTATAGATCAGCTGGGAGCTAGCGGGAGGGCCTGGGACGAGCAGTTCTTC,CASSIDQLGASGRAWDEQFF
TRBD2,NA,TRBJ2-1,TRBV2,TGTGCCAGCAGAGACCGGACTAGCGGGTCCTACAATGAGCAGTTCTTC,CASRDRTSGSYNEQFF
TRBD1,NA,TRBJ2-5,TRBV5-4,TGTGCCAGCAGCAGCCCTACAGGGGGGGAGACCCAGTACTTC,CASSSPTGGETQYF
NA,NA,TRBJ2-1,TRBV7-9,TGTGCCAGCAGCTTCGGACTCTCCCTCGGGCAGGAGCAGTTCTTC,CASSFGLSLGQEQFF
NA,NA,TRBJ2-1,TRBV5-6,TGTGCCAGCAGCCCGGGGAGCAGGGAGGACAATGAGCAGTTCTTC,CASSPGSREDNEQFF
NA,NA,TRBJ2-7,TRBV9,TGTGCCAGCAGCGTCTCGAACAGGGATGGCGAGCAGTACTTC,CASSVSNRDGEQYF
NA,few,TRBJ1-2,TRBV7-9,TGTGCCAGCAGCCGTCGGGATTTCTACGGCTACACCTTC,CASSRRDFYGYTF
TRBD1,NA,TRBJ2-2,TRBV5-4,TGTGCCAGCAGGGCCGGGACAGCGAACACCGGGGAGCTGTTTTTT,CASRAGTANTGELFF
NA,NA,TRBJ2-3,TRBV10-3,TGTGCCATCACCCCGGGGGGCGGCACAGATACGCAGTATTTT,CAITPGGGTDTQYF
NA,NA,TRBJ1-4,TRBV28,TGTGCCAGCAGTTTTTCCTACCGTTCCAATGAAAAACTGTTTTTT,CASSFSYRSNEKLFF
NA,NA,TRBJ2-1,TRBV28,TGTGCCAGCAGTCTAACCAATGAGCAGTTCTTC,CASSLTNEQFF
NA,NA,TRBJ1-6,TRBV11-1,TGTGCCAGCAGCTCACTACGCGGCGGAGAAAATTCACCCCTCCACTTT,CASSSLRGGENSPLHF
TRBD2,NA,TRBJ2-1,TRBV5-4,TGTGCCAGCAGCCCAGCGGGGGGGAGCTCCTACAATGAGCAGTTCTTC,CASSPAGGSSYNEQFF
TRBD1,NA,TRBJ2-1,TRBV4-1,TGCGCCAGCAGCCACCTGGGGGACAGCCATGAGCAGTTCTTC,CASSHLGDSHEQFF
NA,once,TRBJ1-5,TRBV29-1,TGCAGCGTTGATACGTCTAATAGCAATCAGCCCCAGCATTTT,CSVDTSNSNQPQHF
NA,NA,TRBJ1-3,TRBV4-1,TGCGCCAGCAGCCCCCCGGGGACTGCCCCTGGAAACACCATATATTTT,CASSPPGTAPGNTIYF
TRBD1,NA,TRBJ1-6,TRBV5-6,TGTGCCAGCAGCTTCGGACAGGGTTCGTCACCCCTCCACTTT,CASSFGQGSSPLHF
TRBD2,NA,TRBJ2-7,TRBV5-4,TGTGCCAGCAGCAACCCAGCGGGGGACCCCTACGAGCAGTACTTC,CASSNPAGDPYEQYF
TRBD1,NA,TRBJ2-6,TRBV11-2,TGTGCCAGCAGCAAAGGACAGGGGTATGGGGCCAACGTCCTGACTTTC,CASSKGQGYGANVLTF
TRBD1,NA,TRBJ1-5,TRBV6-1,TGTGCCAGCAGCAGGGGGCTATGGAGTCAGCCCCAGCATTTT,CASSRGLWSQPQHF
NA,NA,TRBJ2-1,TRBV29-1,TGCAGCGTTGAAGACCGGGCGAGGGACAATGAGCAGTTCTTC,CSVEDRARDNEQFF
TRBD1,NA,TRBJ2-4,TRBV18,TGTGCCAGCTCACCACGGACAGGGGGCAGGCACATTCAGTACTTC,CASSPRTGGRHIQYF
TRBD1,NA,TRBJ1-5,TRBV18,TGTGCCAGCTCAGGGAACACAGGGGGGGCGAGCAATCAGCCCCAGCATTTT,CASSGNTGGASNQPQHF
NA,NA,TRBJ2-1,TRBV6-1,TGTGCCAGCAGTGATGGGCCGAATGAGCAGTTCTTC,CASSDGPNEQFF
TRBD1,NA,TRBJ2-2,TRBV28,TGTGCCAGCAGTCCACAGGGGGCGCGGGAGCTGTTTTTT,CASSPQGARELFF
NA,few,TRBJ2-7,TRBV18,TGTGCCAGCTCATCAGACAGAAACGAGCAGTACTTC,CASSSDRNEQYF
TRBD2,NA,TRBJ2-3,TRBV29-1,TGCAGCGTCGCCGGGACTAGCGGTCCAGATACGCAGTATTTT,CSVAGTSGPDTQYF